This TCR beta chain was documented in a study of type 1 regulatory T cells. Study overall: T-allo10 is a Tr1-enriched, alloantigen-specific CD4 T cell product made in vitro.

TCRdb called the reads again in MiXCR, with one record for every CDR3 protein. The sample lists about 60,000 distinct CDR3 sequences, roughly 60% occurring once. General study points: Compared with non-Tr1 cells, Tr1 cells showed a narrower TCR repertoire.

J gave up 1 base and V 6 bases, and 5 bases lay outside the gene matches. The CDR3 length is 15 residues. As concerns this clonotype: The antigen remains unidentified.

This TCR derives from a human donor in good health. The sequencing sample was made of cultured non-Tr1 T cells, either the whole culture or a sorted T cell fraction (not recorded which). The chain carries TRBV12-3 or TRBV12-4 and TRBJ2-3, with TRBD1 matching 9 bases. The CDR3 sequence: CASSGGTGRTDTQYF. In nucleotides, the CDR3 is TGTGCCAGCAGCGGTGGGACAGGGCGCACAGATACGCAGTATTTT.